The 14 T cell receptor beta chains below all came from one sample that was sequenced in a study of response to subunit inactivated influenza vaccine (dated by TCRdb to 2017 to 2018). The library was produced with RT-PCR. The sample was run on an Illumina HiSeq 2500. TCRdb took the public reads, trimmed them with fastp at Q25, ran MiXCR for clone calling and kept in-frame beta chains. Rows with a matching CDR3 protein are joined into one entry that keeps the most common DNA and genes. The sample table records around 580,000 distinct CDR3 sequences; approximately 10% of these occur just once. The ten largest clones take up 10% of the sample. The sequenced sample was PBMCs from blood, obtained on the day of vaccination. The receptors were gathered from a man over 45 who received an inactivated influenza vaccine. Donor details come from another sample of the same person, matched by shared clones.

This clonotype was detected only a few times. The J gene is TRBJ1-2, the V gene TRBV12-3 or TRBV12-4; D ambiguous. Trimming removed 5 bases from V and 4 bases from J, with 17 bases in between. The CDR3 length is 15 residues. The CDR3 DNA follows: TGTGCCAGCAGTCCGCCGGGCAGTTCCGCCTATGGCTACACCTTC. Its protein is CASSPPGSSAYGYTF.

There are many counts of this clonotype. The J gene is TRBJ2-5, the V gene TRBV7-9; 10 nucleotides line up with TRBD2. The CDR3 is 14 residues long. CDR1 and CDR2 from the germline V gene are SEHNR and FQNEAQ (reference sequence). V lost 5 bases and J lost 9; bases outside the gene matches: 9. The CDR3 spells CASSELAGSRAQYF. The CDR3 nucleotides read TGTGCCAGCAGCGAACTAGCGGGGTCGAGGGCCCAGTACTTC.

In its sample, this clonotype was seen a few times. J is TRBJ2-7 and V is TRBV20-1; 7 positions agree with TRBD1. The V segment lost 3 bases and the J segment 7 bases; nucleotides outside the gene matches: 21. CDR1 DFQATT and CDR2 SNEGSKA come from the germline V gene (reference sequence). This CDR3 region has 17 residues. The CDR3 reads CSARRQGWVLVQGEQYF. The CDR3 DNA follows: TGCAGTGCTAGGAGACAGGGATGGGTCCTAGTCCAAGGGGAGCAGTACTTC.

A few counts support this clonotype. The V call is TRBV6-1, the J call TRBJ1-6; 9 bases agree with TRBD1. The junction had 7 bases not matched to a gene; V was cut back by 6 bases and J by 7 bases. Germline V gives CDR1 MNHNS, CDR2 SASEGT. CDR3 length: 15 residues. CDR3 amino acids: CASSTGTGRNSPLHF. The CDR3 DNA reads TGTGCCAGCAGCACTGGGACAGGGCGAAATTCACCCCTCCACTTT.

The sample holds a few counts of this clonotype. The chain couples TRBV28 to TRBJ1-2; a possible D gene is TRBD1 (6 bases). The germline CDR1 and CDR2 sequences are MDHEN and SYDVKM. V gave up 2 bases and J gave up 0 bases, with 7 bases separating them. The CDR3 extends over 14 amino acids. The CDR3 is CASSLDRTNYGYTF. DNA for the CDR3: TGTGCCAGCAGTTTAGACAGGACTAACTATGGCTACACCTTC.

At least ten counts were recorded for this clonotype. This chain connects TRBV7-9 to TRBJ1-1; D is possibly TRBD1 (6 bases). V lost 1 base and J lost 9, with 9 bases in between. Germline loops: CDR1 SEHNR, CDR2 FQNEAQ (reference sequence). The CDR3 is 12 residues long. The CDR3 loop is CASSLGTEKAFF. CDR3 DNA sequence: TGTGCCAGCAGCTTAGGGACAGAAAAAGCTTTCTTT.

This clonotype was counted ten times or more. The chain is built from TRBV7-9 and TRBJ2-3, with TRBD2 as a possible D gene (5 bases). This CDR3 is 14 amino acids long. V shed 5 bases and J shed 0 bases, with 9 bases lying between them. Looked up from germline, CDR1 is SEHNR and CDR2 is FQNEAQ (reference sequence). This chain's CDR3 is CASSNAGSTDTQYF. Written as DNA, the CDR3 is TGTGCCAGCAGCAACGCGGGTAGCACAGATACGCAGTATTTT.

This clonotype was seen more than once but under ten times. The rearrangement links TRBV24-1 to TRBJ2-1; 11 nucleotides align to TRBD2. This CDR3 has 14 residues. The J segment lost 7 bases and the V segment lost 7 bases, leaving 5 bases of the junction unmatched. The V gene's germline CDR1 is KGHDR and CDR2 SFDVKD. CDR3 coding DNA: TGTGCCACCAGCGGGACTAGCGGTCCTAATGAGCAGTTCTTC. This gives the protein CATSGTSGPNEQFF.

This clonotype was observed a few times. The chain employs TRBV18 and TRBJ2-3; D gene unclear. The V gene's germline CDR1 is KGHSH and CDR2 LQKENI. Trimming left V 3 bases short and J 2 bases short, with 9 bases between. The CDR3 runs 14 residues. The chain's CDR3 is CASSPSTFTDTQYF. Here the CDR3 DNA reads TGTGCCAGCTCACCCTCGACTTTCACAGATACGCAGTATTTT.

The CDR3 reads CASSVASGSGGNEQFF. DNA for the CDR3: TGTGCCAGCAGCGTGGCTAGCGGGAGCGGTGGGAATGAGCAGTTCTTC. This chain connects TRBV9 to TRBJ2-1, with 10 bases lining up with TRBD2. The CDR3 sequence is 16 residues long. J gave up 7 bases and V 2 bases, and 9 bases lay outside the gene matches. Germline V gives CDR1 SGDLS, CDR2 YYNGEE.

This clonotype has just a few counts. The chain carries TRBV9 and TRBJ2-7; 14 nucleotides agree with TRBD2. V lost 0 bases and J lost 7; bases outside the gene matches: 9. The CDR3 length is 17 residues. Germline CDR1 reads SGDLS; CDR2 reads YYNGEE. The DNA for the CDR3 is TGTGCCAGCAGCGTAGCAGCCGGGACTAGCGGGAGTGGGGAGCAGTACTTC. Protein: CASSVAAGTSGSGEQYF.

This clonotype was observed a handful of times. V gene TRBV3-1 combines with J gene TRBJ2-1; D gene ambiguous. Trimming cost V 0 bases and J 9 bases, with 12 bases left between them. Per the germline V gene, CDR1 is LGHDT and CDR2 is YNNKEL (reference sequence). This CDR3 is 14 amino acids long. CDR3 nucleotide sequence: TGTGCCAGCAGCCAAGAGAGAGGAAACAGTGAGCAGTTCTTC. This gives the protein CASSQERGNSEQFF.

CDR3 sequence reads: CASSLAQGGGTEAFF. CDR3 bases: TGCGCCAGCAGCTTGGCCCAGGGGGGAGGGACTGAAGCTTTCTTT. The rearrangement links TRBV5-1 to TRBJ1-1; 7 bases agree with TRBD1. This CDR3 has 15 residues. The trim removed 0 bases at V and 5 bases at J, leaving 7 bases unmatched. Looked up from germline, CDR1 is SGHRS and CDR2 is YFSETQ.

V is TRBV7-8 and J is TRBJ2-1; a weak D match, TRBD2 (6 bases). CDR3 length: 13 amino acids. Germline CDR1 is SGHVS and CDR2 is FQNEAQ. V gave up 7 bases and J gave up 4 bases, with 11 bases separating them. DNA for the CDR3: TGTGCCAGCACCATTCGGGGGTACAATGAGCAGTTCTTC. Encoded protein: CASTIRGYNEQFF.